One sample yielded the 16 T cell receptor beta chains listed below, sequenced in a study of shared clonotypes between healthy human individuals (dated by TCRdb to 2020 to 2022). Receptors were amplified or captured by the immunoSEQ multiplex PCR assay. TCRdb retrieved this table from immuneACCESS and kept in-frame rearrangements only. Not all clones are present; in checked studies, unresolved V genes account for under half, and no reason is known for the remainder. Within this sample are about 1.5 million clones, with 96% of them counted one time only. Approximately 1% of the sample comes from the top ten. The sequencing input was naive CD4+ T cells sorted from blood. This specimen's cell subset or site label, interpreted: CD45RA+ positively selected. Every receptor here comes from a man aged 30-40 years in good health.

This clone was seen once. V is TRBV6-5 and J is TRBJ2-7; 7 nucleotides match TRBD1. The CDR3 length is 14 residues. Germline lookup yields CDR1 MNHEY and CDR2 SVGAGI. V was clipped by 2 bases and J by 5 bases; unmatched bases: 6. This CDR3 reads CASSYDRVPHEQYF. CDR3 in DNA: TGTGCCAGCAGTTACGACAGGGTTCCCCACGAGCAGTACTTC.

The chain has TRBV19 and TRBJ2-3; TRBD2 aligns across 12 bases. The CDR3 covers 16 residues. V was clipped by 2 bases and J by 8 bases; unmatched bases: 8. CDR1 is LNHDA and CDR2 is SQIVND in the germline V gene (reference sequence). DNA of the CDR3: TGTGCCAGTAGTATAACTTCGGGACTAGCGGGTATTACGCAGTATTTT. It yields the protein CASSITSGLAGITQYF. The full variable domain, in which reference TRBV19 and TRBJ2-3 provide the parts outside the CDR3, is DGGITQSPKYLFRKEGQNVTLSCEQNLNHDAMYWYRQDPGQGLRLIYYSQIVNDFQKGDIAEGYSVSREKKESFPLTVTSAQKNPTAFYLCASSITSGLAGITQYFGPGTRLTVL.

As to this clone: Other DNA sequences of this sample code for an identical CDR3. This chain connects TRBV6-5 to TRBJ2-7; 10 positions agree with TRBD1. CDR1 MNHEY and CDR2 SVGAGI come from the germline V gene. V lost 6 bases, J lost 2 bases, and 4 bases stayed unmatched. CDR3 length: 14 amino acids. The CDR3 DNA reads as TGTGCCAGCAGGGCGGGACAGGGGACCTACGAGCAGTACTTC. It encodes CASRAGQGTYEQYF.

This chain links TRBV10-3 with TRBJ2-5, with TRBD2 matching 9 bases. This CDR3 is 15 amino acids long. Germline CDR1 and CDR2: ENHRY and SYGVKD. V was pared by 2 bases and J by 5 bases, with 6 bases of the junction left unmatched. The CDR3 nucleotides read TGTGCCATCAGTGAGGCGGGAGGGCCTTATGAGACCCAGTACTTC. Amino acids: CAISEAGGPYETQYF.

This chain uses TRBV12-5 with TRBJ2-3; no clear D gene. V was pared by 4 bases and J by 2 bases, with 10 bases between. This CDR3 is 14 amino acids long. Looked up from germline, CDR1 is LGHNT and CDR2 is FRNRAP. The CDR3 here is CASGSGQITDTQYF. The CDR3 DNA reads TGTGCTAGTGGTTCAGGTCAGATCACAGATACGCAGTATTTT.

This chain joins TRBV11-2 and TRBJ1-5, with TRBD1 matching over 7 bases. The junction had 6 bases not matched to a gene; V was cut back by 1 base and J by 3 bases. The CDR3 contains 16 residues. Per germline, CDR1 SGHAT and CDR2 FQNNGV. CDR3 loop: CASSLGTGVVNQPQHF. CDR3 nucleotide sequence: TGTGCCAGCAGCTTAGGAACAGGGGTAGTCAATCAGCCCCAGCATTTT.

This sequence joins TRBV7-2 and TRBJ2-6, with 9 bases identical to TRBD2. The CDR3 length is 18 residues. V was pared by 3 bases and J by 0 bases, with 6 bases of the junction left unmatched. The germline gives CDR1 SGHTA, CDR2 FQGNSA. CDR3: CASSLWLAGSSGANVLTF. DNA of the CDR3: TGTGCCAGCAGCTTGTGGCTAGCGGGGAGCTCTGGGGCCAACGTCCTGACTTTC.

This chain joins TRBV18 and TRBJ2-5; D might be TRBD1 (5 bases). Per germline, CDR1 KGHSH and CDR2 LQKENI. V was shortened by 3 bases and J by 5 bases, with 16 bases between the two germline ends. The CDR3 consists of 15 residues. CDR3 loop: CASSPQIGVVETQYF. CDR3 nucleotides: TGTGCCAGCTCACCTCAGATAGGGGTCGTGGAGACCCAGTACTTC.

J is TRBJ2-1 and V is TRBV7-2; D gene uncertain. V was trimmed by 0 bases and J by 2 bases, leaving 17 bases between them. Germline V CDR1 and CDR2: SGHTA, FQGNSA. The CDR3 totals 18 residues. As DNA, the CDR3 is TGTGCCAGCAGCTTAGCCTCTGGACGGTTTCCAACCTACAATGAGCAGTTCTTC. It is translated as CASSLASGRFPTYNEQFF.

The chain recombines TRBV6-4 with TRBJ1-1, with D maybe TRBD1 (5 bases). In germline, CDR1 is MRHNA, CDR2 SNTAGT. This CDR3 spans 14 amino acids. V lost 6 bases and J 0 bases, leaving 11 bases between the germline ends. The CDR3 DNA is TGTGCCAGCAGGGAGACAGAGATGAACACTGAAGCTTTCTTT. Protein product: CASRETEMNTEAFF.

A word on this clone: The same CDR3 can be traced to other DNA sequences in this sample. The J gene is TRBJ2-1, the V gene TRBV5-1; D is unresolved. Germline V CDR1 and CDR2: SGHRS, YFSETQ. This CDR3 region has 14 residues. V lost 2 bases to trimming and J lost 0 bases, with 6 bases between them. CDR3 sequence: CASSLGNSYNEQFF. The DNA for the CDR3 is TGCGCCAGCAGCTTAGGTAACTCCTACAATGAGCAGTTCTTC.

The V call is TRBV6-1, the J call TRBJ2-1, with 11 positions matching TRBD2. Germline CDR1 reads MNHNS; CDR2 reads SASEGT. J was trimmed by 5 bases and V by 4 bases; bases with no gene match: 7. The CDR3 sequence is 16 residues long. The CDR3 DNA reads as TGTGCCAGCAGTGCCCCGACTAGCGGGATTAACAATGAGCAGTTCTTC. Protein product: CASSAPTSGINNEQFF.

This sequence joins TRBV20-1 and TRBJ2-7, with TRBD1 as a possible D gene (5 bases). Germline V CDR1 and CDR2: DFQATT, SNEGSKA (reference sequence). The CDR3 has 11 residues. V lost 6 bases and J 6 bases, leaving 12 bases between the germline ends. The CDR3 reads CSARRGSEQYF. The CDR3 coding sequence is TGCAGTGCCCGAAGGGGCTCCGAGCAGTACTTC.

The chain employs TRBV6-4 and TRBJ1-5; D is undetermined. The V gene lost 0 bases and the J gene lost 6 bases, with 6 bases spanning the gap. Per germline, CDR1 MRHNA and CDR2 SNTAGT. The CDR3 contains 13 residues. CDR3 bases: TGTGCCAGCAGTGACTCGTGGGGTCAGCCCCAGCATTTT. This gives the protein CASSDSWGQPQHF.

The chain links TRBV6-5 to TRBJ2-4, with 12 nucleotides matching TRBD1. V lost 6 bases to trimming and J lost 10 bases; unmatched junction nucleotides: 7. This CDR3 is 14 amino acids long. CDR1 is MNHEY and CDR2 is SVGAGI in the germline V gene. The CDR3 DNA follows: TGTGCCAGCAGAAACCGGGACAGGGGGCGGATTCAGTACTTC. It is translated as CASRNRDRGRIQYF.

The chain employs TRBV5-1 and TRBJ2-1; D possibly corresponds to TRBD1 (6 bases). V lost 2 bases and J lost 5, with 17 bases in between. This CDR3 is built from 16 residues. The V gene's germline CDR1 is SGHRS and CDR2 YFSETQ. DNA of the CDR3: TGCGCCAGCAGCTTACGAGGGGCAGGGGATGACAATGAGCAGTTCTTC. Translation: CASSLRGAGDDNEQFF.